This T cell receptor (beta chain) was obtained from a study of cytotoxic CD8 clonotypes in ibrutinib-treated CLL. General study findings and limits: There were few public clonotypes, and on treatment they contracted or stayed stable. Clonality increased at ibrutinib response, then returned toward baseline at progression.

Germline lookup yields CDR1 LNHDA and CDR2 SQIVND (reference sequence). This CDR3 is 14 amino acids long. V trimming: 8 bases; J trimming: 3 bases; junction bases outside the gene matches: 5. The protocol was immunoSEQ multiplex PCR, while the TCRdb copy is restricted to in-frame clones and leaves out a portion. The table lists over 150,000 clones, about 72% of them singletons. As regards this clone: The antigen is undetermined.

This sequence joins TRBV19 and TRBJ2-2, with 8 bases lining up with TRBD2. The sequencing here drew on PBMCs, taken after 24 months of ibrutinib treatment. This TCR derives from a human donor with chronic lymphocytic leukemia. DNA for the CDR3: TGTGCCAGTTGCCCTAGCGGGTACACCGGGGAGCTGTTTTTT. It codes for CASCPSGYTGELFF.